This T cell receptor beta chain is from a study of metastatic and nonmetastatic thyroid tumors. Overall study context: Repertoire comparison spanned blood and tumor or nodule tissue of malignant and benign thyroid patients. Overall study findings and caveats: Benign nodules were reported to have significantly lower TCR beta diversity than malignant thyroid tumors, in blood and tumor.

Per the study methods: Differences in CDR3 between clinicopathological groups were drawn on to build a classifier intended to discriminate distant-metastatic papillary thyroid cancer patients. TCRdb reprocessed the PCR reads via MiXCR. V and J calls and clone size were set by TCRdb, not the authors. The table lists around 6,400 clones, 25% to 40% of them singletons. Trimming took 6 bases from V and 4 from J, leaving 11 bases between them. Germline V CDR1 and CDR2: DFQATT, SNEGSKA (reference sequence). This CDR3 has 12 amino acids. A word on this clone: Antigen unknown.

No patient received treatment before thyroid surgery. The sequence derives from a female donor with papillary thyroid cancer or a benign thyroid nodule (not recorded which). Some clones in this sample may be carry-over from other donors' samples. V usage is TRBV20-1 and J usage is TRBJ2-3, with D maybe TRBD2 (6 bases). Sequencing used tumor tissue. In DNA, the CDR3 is TGCAGTGCCCTTGGAGGGGCAGATACGCAGTATTTT. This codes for CSALGGADTQYF.